The 10 T cell receptor beta chains listed next were all sequenced from one sample in a study of CD8 T cells in Susac syndrome. Reverse transcription used roughly 0.5 to 1 ug RNA and random hexamers. Via MiXCR, TCRdb re-called the immunoSEQ multiplex PCR reads, giving one row per CDR3 protein. The profile shows about 240,000 distinct CDR3 sequences, about 95% of them singletons. Specimen: CD4+ T cells from PBMCs. The receptors stem from a human donor with Susac syndrome.

The rearrangement joins TRBV4-1 to TRBJ2-3; perhaps TRBD1 as D (7 bases). CDR3 size: 19 residues. Per the germline V gene, CDR1 is MGHRA and CDR2 is YSYEKL. V was shortened by 2 bases and J by 7 bases, with 28 bases between the two germline ends. The CDR3 reads CASSQTPRGQPGLRYTQYF. The CDR3 DNA follows: TGCGCCAGCAGCCAAACACCCCGGGGACAGCCGGGACTCCGCTATACGCAGTATTTT.

The V and J genes are TRBV29-1 and TRBJ2-1; D unclear. V was cut by 5 bases and J by 5 bases, with 10 bases left in between. The CDR3 loop spans 12 amino acids. Germline CDR1 reads SQVTM; CDR2 reads ANQGSEA. The DNA for the CDR3 is TGCAGCGTTCGGGTCCAGGACAATGAGCAGTTCTTC. Translated, it gives CSVRVQDNEQFF.

The V and J genes are TRBV4-2 and TRBJ2-7; D perhaps matches TRBD1 (6 bases). This CDR3 has 15 amino acids. Trimming removed 4 bases at V and 1 base at J, with 14 bases between. Germline V gives CDR1 LGHNA, CDR2 YNFKEQ. The CDR3 loop is CASSLRQEPSYEQYF. The CDR3 bases are TGTGCCAGCAGCCTTCGACAGGAACCTTCCTACGAGCAGTACTTC.

This clonotype was picked up one time. V gene TRBV29-1 combines with J gene TRBJ2-1, with TRBD2 matching 10 bases. The CDR3 sequence is 15 residues long. Looked up from germline, CDR1 is SQVTM and CDR2 is ANQGSEA. The J segment lost 2 bases and the V segment lost 7 bases, leaving 8 bases of the junction unmatched. This CDR3 is CSELISGRPYNEQFF. CDR3 coding DNA: TGCAGCGAACTAATTAGCGGGAGGCCCTACAATGAGCAGTTCTTC.

The genes are TRBV9 and TRBJ1-1; 7 nucleotides agree with TRBD1. The CDR3 loop spans 15 amino acids. V shed 2 bases and J 0 bases; nucleotides not matched to a gene: 4. The germline V gene has CDR1 SGDLS and CDR2 YYNGEE. The CDR3 protein is CASSVRQGLNTEAFF. DNA for the CDR3: TGTGCCAGCAGCGTTAGACAGGGCCTGAACACTGAAGCTTTCTTT.

This clonotype was seen a single time. J is TRBJ2-1 and V is TRBV28; D gene ambiguous. Germline loops: CDR1 MDHEN, CDR2 SYDVKM. V was pared by 7 bases and J by 4 bases, with 14 bases between. The CDR3 loop spans 14 amino acids. The CDR3 spells CASTGHGGYNEQFF. The CDR3 bases are TGTGCCAGCACCGGGCACGGTGGGTACAATGAGCAGTTCTTC.

V and J are TRBV20-1 and TRBJ2-1; TRBD2 agrees at 9 bases. The CDR3 totals 14 residues. Germline V CDR1 and CDR2: DFQATT, SNEGSKA (reference sequence). Trimming removed 7 bases from V and 8 bases from J; junction bases left unmatched: 12. DNA of the CDR3: TGCAGTGGGTCGGCGGGAGGGGGTCAGGATGAGCAGTTCTTC. Protein sequence: CSGSAGGGQDEQFF.

The chain is built from TRBV6-2 or TRBV6-3 and TRBJ2-2; 7 nucleotides line up with TRBD1. J was trimmed by 6 bases and V by 3 bases; bases with no gene match: 13. The germline V gene encodes CDR1 MNHEY and CDR2 SVGEGT. This CDR3 contains 17 residues. DNA of the CDR3: TGTGCCAGCAGTTATTCCGACAGGGAGTTTATCGCCGGGGAGCTGTTTTTT. Protein sequence: CASSYSDREFIAGELFF.

The chain is built from TRBV11-2 and TRBJ1-4; D not resolved. This CDR3 is built from 16 residues. The germline V and J ends were trimmed by 4 bases and 8 bases, with 20 bases remaining between them. Looked up from germline, CDR1 is SGHAT and CDR2 is FQNNGV. CDR3 DNA: TGTGCCAGCAGCTCAGCTAAAAGGAGTACGAGCGAAAAACTGTTTTTT. Its translation: CASSSAKRSTSEKLFF.

V gene TRBV18 combines with J gene TRBJ1-1; D not certain. CDR1 and CDR2 (germline): KGHSH, LQKENI. CDR3 length: 13 amino acids. The ends were cut back, 3 bases at V and 1 base at J, with 6 bases in the middle. The CDR3 here is CASSPTTNTEAFF. CDR3 bases: TGTGCCAGCTCACCGACTACGAACACTGAAGCTTTCTTT.